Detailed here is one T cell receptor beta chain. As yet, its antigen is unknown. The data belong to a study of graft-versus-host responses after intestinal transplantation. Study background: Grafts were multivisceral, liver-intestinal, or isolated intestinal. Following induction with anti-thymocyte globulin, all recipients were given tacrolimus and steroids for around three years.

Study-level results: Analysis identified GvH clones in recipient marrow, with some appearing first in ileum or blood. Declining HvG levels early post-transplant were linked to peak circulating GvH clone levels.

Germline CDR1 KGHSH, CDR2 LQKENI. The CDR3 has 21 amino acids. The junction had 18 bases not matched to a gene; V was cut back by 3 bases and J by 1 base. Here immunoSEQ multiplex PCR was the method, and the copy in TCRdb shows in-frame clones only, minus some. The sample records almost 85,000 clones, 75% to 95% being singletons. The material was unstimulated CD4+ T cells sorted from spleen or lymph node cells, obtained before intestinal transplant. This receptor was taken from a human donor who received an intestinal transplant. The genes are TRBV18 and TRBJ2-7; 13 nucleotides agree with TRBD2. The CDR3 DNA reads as TGTGCCAGCTCACCCCCCGGGTCGGGGCGGACTAGCGGGGGCTGGTCCTACGAGCAGTACTTC. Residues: CASSPPGSGRTSGGWSYEQYF.